This T cell receptor beta chain is from a study of cytomegalovirus exposure and HLA in healthy donors. The CDR3 loop spans 11 amino acids. Trimming pared 3 bases from V and 4 bases from J, leaving 3 bases between. The germline V gene encodes CDR1 MNHNS and CDR2 SASEGT. The count of this clone is one. Its antigen is not identified. General study points: A later analysis, which compared TCR beta chains of equal frequency, found the HLA-associated ones more clonally expanded. Presence/absence results assume similar sequencing depth per donor, which may not hold. Cytomegalovirus status, reportedly, was diagnosed with high specificity and sensitivity by the classifier.

Use of 60 Vbeta and 13 Jbeta primers characterized the PCR. Libraries were prepared by immunoSEQ multiplex PCR; TCRdb keeps only in-frame clonotypes and omits some of them. The data contain 180,000 or so clones, around 77% of them singletons. The genes are TRBV6-1 and TRBJ1-2; no clear D. Sequenced input: PBMCs. This clonotype was sampled from a female donor in good health and CMV-seronegative. The CDR3 region has the DNA TGTGCCAGCAGTGACTTCTATGGCTACACCTTC. It specifies CASSDFYGYTF.